This TCR beta chain was recovered during a study of shared clonotypes between healthy human individuals (dated by TCRdb to 2020 to 2022). Context from the whole study: A few men and two women, aged 18 to 49 years, made up the cohort. For each donor, CD4 naive and CD4 memory were each run on three plates, CD8 naive on two plates, and CD8 memory on one plate. To estimate repertoire size and how much clonotypes are shared between individuals, the study performed deep sequencing of blood TCR repertoires from roughly five healthy adults. Different laboratories and diverse techniques were used to prepare libraries and sequence TCR repertoires, to increase sequencing depth and limit assay-specific biases. Each donor's leukapheresis produced roughly between about 0.85 and 10 billion PBMCs.

The CDR1 and CDR2 encoded by the germline V gene are SQVTM and ANQGSEA. The CDR3 has 12 amino acids, counting the end cysteine and phenylalanine. Of the read, only the CDR3 DNA is kept; its 36 bases are in frame from base 1. The donors were healthy, HIV-negative adults with no recently reported acute infections or vaccinations. All donors were Caucasian adults living in Nashville, Tennessee, USA. CD4+ T cells were enriched by magnetic negative selection, after which naive cells were positively selected on CD45RA and the negative fraction was taken as the memory subset. Blood was collected by leukapheresis, and PBMCs were isolated by Ficoll-Histopaque density gradient centrifugation and then cryopreserved in liquid nitrogen vapor phase. Purity and quantity of every magnetically sorted T cell population were checked by analytical flow cytometry. Genomic DNA was isolated from every sorted fraction and measured by UV absorbance on a Nanodrop 2000c.

This clone has a handful of counts. There is no known antigen for this receptor. The record has no base qualities; no much larger clone is one base away. Broader findings and caveats from the paper: Compared with non-shared clonotypes, clonotypes shared by all four sorted-subset donors had higher generation probabilities. Naive subsets generally had larger estimated clonotype richness than memory subsets. Pairwise subsampling indicated that sequencing depth was expected to affect the degree of clonotype sharing among donors. The genetic and exposure-history diversity represented was limited by the small number of donors. Sharing across several donors was observed for around 5% of naive CD4, 3% to 3.5% of naive CD8, around 2.5% of memory CD4, and 0.4% of memory CD8 clonotypes. Sampling was restricted to blood, and TCR repertoires in tissues likely differ from the TCR repertoires found in blood. Incomplete sequencing was indicated by rarefaction of sorted-subset datasets, despite the large sequencing depth.

TCR CDR3 regions were amplified from genomic DNA by multiplex PCR using the deep immunoSEQ assay. Genomic DNA extracted from each cell subset was distributed evenly over all wells of several immunoSEQ 96-well plates, and each plate served as one replicate. For sorted subsets, each replicate PCR was loaded with 150 to 250 ng genomic DNA, equivalent to 30,000 to 35,000 T cell genomes. Purified libraries were quantified with a Qubit 3.0 fluorometer, sized on a Bioanalyzer 2100, and re-quantified with the KAPA Library Quantification kit. Each immunoSEQ 96-well plate was sequenced on its own single-read 150-cycle Illumina NextSeq 550 flow cell. On the authors' methods: The immunoSEQ output contained only junctional sequences without quality scores, so filtering could not match that applied to full-length reads. Sequences were annotated with PyIR, a Python wrapper for IgBLAST v1.9, using IMGT germline references to assign V/J genes and CDR3. Any read was removed if the V/J assignment was weak (E-value above 1e-6), the CDR3 was missing, or the read contained stop codons, out-of-frame junctions, or ambiguous translated residues. V3J clonotypes were defined as sequences sharing an identical inferred V gene, J gene, and CDR3 amino acid sequence. Percentage overlap between repertoires was calculated by dividing the number of shared unique clonotypes by the size of the smaller repertoire. RTK rarefaction, the Chao1 estimator, and Recon v2.1 estimates of unobserved clonotypes were used to assess repertoire richness. Generation probabilities were computed with OLGA for all TCRbeta clonotypes obtained by the gDNA method from a handful of donors. TCRdb limited this immuneACCESS table to in-frame rearrangements with V and J called. A share of clones is missing; checked studies link under half to unresolved V genes, and the rest is unexplained. The V and J calls and clone size come from that table; D and trimming were worked out from the DNA. For this sample the table gives over a million clones, of which around three quarters were detected only once. The ten largest clones take up 0.61% of the sample.

The sequence came from a man younger than 35 in good health. Some clones in this sample may be carry-over from other donors' samples. Sequenced input: memory CD4+ T cells from PBMCs. This sample's cell subset or site label indicates: CD45RA-negative fraction. The chain is made from TRBV29-1 and TRBJ2-5; the D region is possibly TRBD1 or TRBD2, each matching across 6 bases. The DNA end lines up better with TRBJ2-7; the J call may be wrong. CDR3 protein: CSVESGDNEQYF. In nucleotides, the sequence is TGCAGCGTTGAATCGGGGGACAACGAGCAGTACTTC.